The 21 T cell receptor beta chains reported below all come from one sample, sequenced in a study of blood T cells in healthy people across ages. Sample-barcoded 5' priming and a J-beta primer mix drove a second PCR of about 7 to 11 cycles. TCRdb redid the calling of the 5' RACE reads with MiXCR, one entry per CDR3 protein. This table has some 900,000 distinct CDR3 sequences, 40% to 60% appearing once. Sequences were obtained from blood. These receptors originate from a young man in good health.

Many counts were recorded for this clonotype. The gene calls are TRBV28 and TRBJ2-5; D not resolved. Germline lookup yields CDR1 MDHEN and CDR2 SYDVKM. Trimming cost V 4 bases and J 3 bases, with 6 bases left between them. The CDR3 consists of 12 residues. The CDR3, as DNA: TGTGCCAGCAGTTACTCGGAAGAGACCCAGTACTTC. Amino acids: CASSYSEETQYF.

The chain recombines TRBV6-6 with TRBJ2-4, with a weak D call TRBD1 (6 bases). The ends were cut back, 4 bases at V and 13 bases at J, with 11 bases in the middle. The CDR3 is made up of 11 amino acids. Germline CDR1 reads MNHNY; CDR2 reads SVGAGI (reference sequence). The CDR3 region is CASSWGPEQYF. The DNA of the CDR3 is TGTGCCAGCAGTTGGGGGCCTGAGCAGTACTTC.

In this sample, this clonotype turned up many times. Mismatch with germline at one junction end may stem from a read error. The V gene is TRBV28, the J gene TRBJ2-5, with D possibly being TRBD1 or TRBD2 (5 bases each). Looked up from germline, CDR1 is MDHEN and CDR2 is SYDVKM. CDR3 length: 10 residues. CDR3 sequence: CASGGETQYF. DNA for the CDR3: TGCGCCAGTGGGGGAGAGACCCAGTACTTC.

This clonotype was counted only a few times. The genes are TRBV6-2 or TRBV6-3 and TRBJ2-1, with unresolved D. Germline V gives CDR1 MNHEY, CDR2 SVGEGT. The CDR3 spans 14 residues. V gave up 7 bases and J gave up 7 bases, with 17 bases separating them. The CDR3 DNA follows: TGTGCCAGCAACCCCCCTGCGAATCAAAATGAGCAGTTCTTC. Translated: CASNPPANQNEQFF.

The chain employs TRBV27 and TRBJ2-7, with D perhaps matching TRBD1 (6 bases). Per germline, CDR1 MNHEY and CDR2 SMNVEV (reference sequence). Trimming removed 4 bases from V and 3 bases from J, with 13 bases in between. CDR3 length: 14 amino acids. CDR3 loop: CASSSRRGGYEQYF. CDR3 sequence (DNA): TGTGCCAGCAGTTCCCGCCGAGGGGGCTACGAGCAGTACTTC.

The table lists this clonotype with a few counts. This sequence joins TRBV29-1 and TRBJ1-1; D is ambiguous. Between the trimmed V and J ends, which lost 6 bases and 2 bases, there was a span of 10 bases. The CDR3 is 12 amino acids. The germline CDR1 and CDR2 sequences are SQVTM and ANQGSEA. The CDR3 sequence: CSVLQLNTEAFF. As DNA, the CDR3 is TGCAGCGTCCTACAGCTAAACACTGAAGCTTTCTTT.

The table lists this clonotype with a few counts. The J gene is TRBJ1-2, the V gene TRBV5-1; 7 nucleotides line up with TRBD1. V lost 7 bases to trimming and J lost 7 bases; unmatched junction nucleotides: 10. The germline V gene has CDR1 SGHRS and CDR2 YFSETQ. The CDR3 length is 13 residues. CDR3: CASGETGQPGYTF. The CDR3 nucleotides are TGCGCCAGCGGAGAGACAGGGCAACCTGGCTACACCTTC.

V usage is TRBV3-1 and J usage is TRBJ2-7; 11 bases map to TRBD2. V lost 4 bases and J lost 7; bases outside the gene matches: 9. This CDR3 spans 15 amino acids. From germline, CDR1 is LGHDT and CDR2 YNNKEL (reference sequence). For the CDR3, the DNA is TGTGCCAGCAGCCTTGGACTAGCGGGTTACAATGAGCAGTACTTC. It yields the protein CASSLGLAGYNEQYF.

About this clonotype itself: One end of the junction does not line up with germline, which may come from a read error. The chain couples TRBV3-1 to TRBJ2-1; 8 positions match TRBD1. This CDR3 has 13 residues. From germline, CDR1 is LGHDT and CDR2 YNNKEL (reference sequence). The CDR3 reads CAGSQGTGSEQFF. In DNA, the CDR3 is TGTGCCGGCAGCCAAGGGACAGGCAGCGAGCAGTTCTTC.

The CDR3 coding sequence is TGTGCCATCAGTCCGGCGAGACTAGCGGGGGGGCAGGAGACCCAGTACTTC. Protein sequence: CAISPARLAGGQETQYF. The rearrangement links TRBV10-3 to TRBJ2-5; 14 bases fit TRBD2. The germline CDR1 and CDR2 sequences are ENHRY and SYGVKD. V gave up 5 bases and J gave up 5 bases; unmatched junction bases: 10. This CDR3 has 17 amino acids.

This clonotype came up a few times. CDR3 nucleotides: TGCAGTGCTAGACGGGACAGTTTCTACGAGCAGTACTTC. Its translation is CSARRDSFYEQYF. The chain employs TRBV20-1 and TRBJ2-7, with 7 nucleotides matching TRBD1. V shed 2 bases, J shed 3 bases, and the junction held 4 bases outside the gene matches. Per germline, CDR1 DFQATT and CDR2 SNEGSKA (reference sequence). This CDR3 spans 13 amino acids.

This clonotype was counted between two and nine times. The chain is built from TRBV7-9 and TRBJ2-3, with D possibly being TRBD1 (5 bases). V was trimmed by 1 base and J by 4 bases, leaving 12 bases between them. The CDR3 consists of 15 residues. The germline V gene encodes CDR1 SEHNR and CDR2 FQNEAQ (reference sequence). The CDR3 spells CASSLVPGKADTQYF. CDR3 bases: TGTGCCAGCAGCTTAGTTCCAGGGAAGGCAGATACGCAGTATTTT.

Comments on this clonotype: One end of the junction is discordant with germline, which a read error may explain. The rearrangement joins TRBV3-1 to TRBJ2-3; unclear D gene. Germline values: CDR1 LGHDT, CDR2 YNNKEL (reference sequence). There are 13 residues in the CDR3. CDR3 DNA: TGTGCCAACAGCCCGGACGGCTTAGATACGCAGTATTTT. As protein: CANSPDGLDTQYF.

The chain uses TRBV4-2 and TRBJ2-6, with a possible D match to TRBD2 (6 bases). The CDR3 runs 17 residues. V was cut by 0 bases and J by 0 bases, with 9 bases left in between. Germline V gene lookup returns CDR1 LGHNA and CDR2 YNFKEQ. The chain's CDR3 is CASSQEFGGSGANVLTF. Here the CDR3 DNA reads TGTGCCAGCAGCCAAGAATTCGGGGGCTCTGGGGCCAACGTCCTGACTTTC.

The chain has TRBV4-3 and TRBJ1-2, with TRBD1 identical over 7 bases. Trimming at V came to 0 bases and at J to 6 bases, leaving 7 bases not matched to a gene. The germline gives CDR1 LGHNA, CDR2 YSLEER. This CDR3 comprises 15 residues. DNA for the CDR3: TGCGCCAGCAGCCAAGAATCGGGACAGAGCCATGGCTACACCTTC. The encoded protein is CASSQESGQSHGYTF.

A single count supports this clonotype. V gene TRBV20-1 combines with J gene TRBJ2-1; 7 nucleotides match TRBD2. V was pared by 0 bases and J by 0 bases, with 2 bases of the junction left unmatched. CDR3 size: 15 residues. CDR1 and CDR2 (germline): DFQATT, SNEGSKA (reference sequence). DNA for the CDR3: TGCAGTGCTAGAGACGCTAGCGGCTCCTACAATGAGCAGTTCTTC. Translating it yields CSARDASGSYNEQFF.

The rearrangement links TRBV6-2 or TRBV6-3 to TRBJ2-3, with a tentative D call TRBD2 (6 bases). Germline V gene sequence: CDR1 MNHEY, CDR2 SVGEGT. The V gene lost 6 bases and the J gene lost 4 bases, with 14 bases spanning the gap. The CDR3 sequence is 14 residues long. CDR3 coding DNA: TGTGCCAGCAGGTTTGGGGGAGGTCCAGATACGCAGTATTTT. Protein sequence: CASRFGGGPDTQYF.

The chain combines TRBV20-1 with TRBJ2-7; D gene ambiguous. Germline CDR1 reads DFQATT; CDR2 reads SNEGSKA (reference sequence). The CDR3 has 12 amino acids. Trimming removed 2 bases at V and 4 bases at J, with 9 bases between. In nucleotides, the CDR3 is TGCAGTGCTAGACACGATGGGTACGAGCAGTACTTC. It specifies CSARHDGYEQYF.

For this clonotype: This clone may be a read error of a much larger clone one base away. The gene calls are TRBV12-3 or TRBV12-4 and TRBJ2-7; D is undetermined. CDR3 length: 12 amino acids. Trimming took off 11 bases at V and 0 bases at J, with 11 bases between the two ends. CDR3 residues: CAGSQNSYEQYF. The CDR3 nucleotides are TGTGCCGGCTCTCAGAACTCCTACGAGCAGTACTTC.

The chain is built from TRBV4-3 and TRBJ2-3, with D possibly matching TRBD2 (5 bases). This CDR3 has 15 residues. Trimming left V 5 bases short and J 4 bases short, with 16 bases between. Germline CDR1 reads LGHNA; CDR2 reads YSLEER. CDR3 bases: TGCGCCAGCAGCGACCGGACTGGTGCAGCAGATACGCAGTATTTT. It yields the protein CASSDRTGAADTQYF.

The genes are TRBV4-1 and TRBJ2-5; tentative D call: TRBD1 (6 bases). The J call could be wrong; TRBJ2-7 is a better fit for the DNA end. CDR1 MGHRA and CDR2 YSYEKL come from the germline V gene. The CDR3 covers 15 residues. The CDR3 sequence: CASSQGVDRTYEQYF. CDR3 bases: TGCGCCAGCAGCCAAGGAGTGGACAGAACCTACGAGCAGTACTTC.